These 26 T cell receptor beta chains came from one sample sequenced in a study of Graves' ophthalmopathy and Graves' hyperthyroidism (dated by TCRdb to the late 2010s). TCRdb records Illumina HiSeq 2000 as the sequencer. For repertoire sequencing, TCR beta CDR3 regions were amplified from RNA transcripts. The first round of RT-PCR was done with HTBI primers and the Qiagen OneStep RT-PCR kit, and was followed by a second round of multiplex PCR, then size selection and purification. Using fastp at Q25 and MiXCR, TCRdb reprocessed the public reads and kept productive beta chains. Each CDR3 protein appears once, grouped with its most common genes and DNA. The sample table records 300,000 to 400,000 distinct CDR3 sequences; roughly a sixth of these occur just once. Clones ranked in the top ten supply approximately 13% of the sample. Sequenced input: peripheral blood. These receptors were taken from an adult man with Graves' ophthalmopathy.

Many counts were recorded for this clonotype. This chain joins TRBV7-8 and TRBJ2-5; possible D gene TRBD1, 7 bases. CDR3 size: 16 residues. CDR1 and CDR2 from the germline V gene are SGHVS and FQNEAQ. Trimming stripped 5 bases from V and 6 bases from J, with 22 bases between. This CDR3 is CASSAQGGERLKTQYF. The CDR3 DNA is TGTGCCAGCAGCGCCCAGGGGGGCGAGAGGTTGAAGACCCAGTACTTC.

This clonotype was picked up many times. This sequence joins TRBV6-5 and TRBJ1-5; D not resolved. Per germline, CDR1 MNHEY and CDR2 SVGAGI. Trimming removed 4 bases at V and 5 bases at J, with 15 bases between. This CDR3 region has 15 residues. DNA of the CDR3: TGTGCCAGCAGTTGGGCGGGATGGAACGATCAGCCCCAGCATTTT. It translates to CASSWAGWNDQPQHF.

In its sample, this clonotype was seen many times. V usage is TRBV20-1 and J usage is TRBJ1-3, with D tentatively TRBD1 (5 bases). There are 14 residues in the CDR3. From germline, CDR1 is DFQATT and CDR2 SNEGSKA (reference sequence). The ends were cut back, 2 bases at V and 3 bases at J, with 11 bases in the middle. The CDR3 reads CSARTGAIGNTIYF. The DNA of the CDR3 is TGCAGTGCTAGAACCGGGGCGATTGGAAACACCATATATTTT.

This clonotype was detected many times. The gene calls are TRBV7-8 and TRBJ2-2; 8 positions match TRBD2. Trimming removed 0 bases from V and 5 bases from J; junction bases left unmatched: 11. Per the germline V gene, CDR1 is SGHVS and CDR2 is FQNEAQ. This CDR3 has 18 amino acids. The DNA for the CDR3 is TGTGCCAGCAGCTTAGCCCTGGAAGGGCGGGGGGTTACCGGGGAGCTGTTTTTT. Its protein product is CASSLALEGRGVTGELFF. Drawing the rest from reference TRBV7-8 and TRBJ2-2, the complete variable domain is GAGVSQSPRYKVAKRGQDVALRCDPISGHVSLFWYQQALGQGPEFLTYFQNEAQLDKSGLPSDRFFAERPEGSVSTLKIQRTQQEDSAVYLCASSLALEGRGVTGELFFGEGSRLTVL.

The chain is built from TRBV5-1 and TRBJ1-6; 7 bases are shared with TRBD1. The CDR3 totals 16 residues. J gave up 13 bases and V 3 bases, and 16 bases lay outside the gene matches. The germline V gene encodes CDR1 SGHRS and CDR2 YFSETQ. The CDR3: CASSYGDSTGNQPLHF. The CDR3 DNA sequence: TGCGCCAGCAGCTACGGGGACAGTACGGGCAATCAGCCCCTCCACTTT.

This clonotype was counted at least ten times. The rearrangement uses TRBV15 and TRBJ1-2; D unclear. V lost 1 base, J lost 4 bases, and 10 bases lay in between. This CDR3 is 14 amino acids long. Germline loops: CDR1 LNHNV, CDR2 YYDKDF (reference sequence). The CDR3 DNA sequence: TGTGCCACCAGCAGAGGGGCAGTTGGCTATGGCTACACCTTC. Protein: CATSRGAVGYGYTF. Based on the CDR3 plus reference TRBV15 and TRBJ1-2, the full variable domain is DAMVIQNPRYQVTQFGKPVTLSCSQTLNHNVMYWYQQKSSQAPKLLFHYYDKDFNNEADTPDNFQSRRPNTSFCFLDIRSPGLGDTAMYLCATSRGAVGYGYTFGSGTRLTVV.

This clonotype was detected ten times or more. This sequence joins TRBV6-2 or TRBV6-3 and TRBJ2-5; D may be TRBD1 or TRBD2 (5 bases each). The V end lost 5 bases, the J end lost 8 bases, and 12 bases lay between the germline ends. The CDR3 has 12 amino acids. In germline, CDR1 is MNHEY, CDR2 SVGEGT. CDR3 sequence: CASSRDRPTQYF. CDR3 coding DNA: TGTGCCAGCAGTCGGGACCGACCTACCCAGTACTTC.

This clonotype was counted at least ten times. Here the CDR3 reads CASSRRVVTSGGTNTGELFF. In DNA form, the CDR3 reads TGTGCCAGCAGCCGCCGGGTTGTGACTAGCGGGGGGACGAACACCGGGGAGCTGTTTTTT. The chain has TRBV4-2 and TRBJ2-2; TRBD2 matches at 13 bases. The CDR3 contains 20 residues. The germline CDR1 and CDR2 sequences are LGHNA and YNFKEQ. V shed 4 bases and J 0 bases; nucleotides not matched to a gene: 11.

The chain has TRBV24-1 and TRBJ2-5, with D unclear. The CDR3 is made up of 13 amino acids. V was cut by 11 bases and J by 2 bases, with 14 bases left in between. Germline values: CDR1 KGHDR, CDR2 SFDVKD. CDR3 loop: CANTSRDQETQYF. The CDR3, as DNA: TGTGCCAACACATCCCGCGATCAAGAGACCCAGTACTTC.

This clonotype was picked up many times. The V call is TRBV4-2, the J call TRBJ2-7; TRBD2 aligns across 13 bases. This CDR3 region has 17 residues. Germline V gene lookup returns CDR1 LGHNA and CDR2 YNFKEQ. V shed 1 base and J 6 bases; nucleotides not matched to a gene: 9. CDR3 residues: CASSQGQTSGRTGEQYF. CDR3 nucleotides: TGTGCCAGCAGCCAAGGGCAGACTAGCGGGAGGACGGGCGAGCAGTACTTC.

The sample holds many counts of this clonotype. This chain joins TRBV30 and TRBJ1-1; no reliable D call. Germline loops: CDR1 GTSNPN, CDR2 SVGIG (reference sequence). V gave up 1 base and J gave up 0 bases, with 6 bases separating them. This CDR3 has 13 amino acids. The CDR3 DNA is TGTGCCTGGAGTGGAGGAGTGAACACTGAAGCTTTCTTT. Amino acid sequence: CAWSGGVNTEAFF.

In this sample, this clonotype turned up many times. The chain joins TRBV18 to TRBJ1-6, with 7 nucleotides matching TRBD1. The germline CDR1 and CDR2 sequences are KGHSH and LQKENI. There are 14 residues in the CDR3. Losses at the gene ends were 6 bases for V and 10 bases for J; bases not matched to a gene: 9. The CDR3 sequence is CASSLGQDRSPLHF. The CDR3 nucleotides are TGTGCCAGCTCTCTCGGACAGGATCGGTCACCCCTCCACTTT.

In its sample, this clonotype was seen many times. The V call is TRBV10-3, the J call TRBJ2-7, with 7 bases aligning to TRBD2. The germline gives CDR1 ENHRY, CDR2 SYGVKD. The V and J ends lost 11 bases and 3 bases, in that order; junction bases with no gene match: 10. The CDR3 totals 13 residues. The CDR3 DNA reads as TGTGCCTCCCGGACCAGCGGGAACTACGAGCAGTACTTC. Its protein is CASRTSGNYEQYF.

This clonotype was seen ten or more times. A read error may explain this, as a much larger clone is one base away. The chain joins TRBV12-3 or TRBV12-4 to TRBJ1-5; weak D call: TRBD1 (5 bases). The CDR3 has 15 residues. The CDR3 reads CASTQGFNSNQPQRF. As DNA, the CDR3 is TGTGCCAGCACCCAGGGCTTTAATAGCAATCAGCCCCAGCGTTTT.

Ten or more counts support this clonotype. The chain employs TRBV20-1 and TRBJ1-5; 7 bases fit TRBD1. This CDR3 has 18 residues. Trimming took 0 bases from V and 0 from J; bases not matched to a gene: 11. Germline CDR1 and CDR2: DFQATT and SNEGSKA (reference sequence). DNA for the CDR3: TGCAGTGCTAGAGAGCTAACGACAGGGAAGGATAGCAATCAGCCCCAGCATTTT. This encodes CSARELTTGKDSNQPQHF.

This clonotype came up many times. The chain recombines TRBV5-1 with TRBJ2-7, with 12 bases identical to TRBD1. This CDR3 region has 15 residues. V shed 4 bases, J shed 5 bases, and the junction held 7 bases outside the gene matches. Germline values: CDR1 SGHRS, CDR2 YFSETQ. The CDR3 coding sequence is TGCGCCAGCAGCGGGGGACAGGGGGCGTCCCACGAGCAGTACTTC. Residues: CASSGGQGASHEQYF.

V gene TRBV6-1 combines with J gene TRBJ1-5; D ambiguous. CDR3 length equals 14 residues. Germline CDR1 is MNHNS and CDR2 is SASEGT. V lost 8 bases and J lost 3, with 14 bases in between. Here the CDR3 reads CASGMSRVNQPQHF. As DNA, the CDR3 is TGTGCCAGCGGAATGTCGCGTGTCAATCAGCCCCAGCATTTT.

This clonotype was counted ten times or more. The chain is built from TRBV28 and TRBJ1-1; no clear D gene. The CDR3 is 13 residues long. Germline assignment: CDR1 MDHEN and CDR2 SYDVKM. Trimming stripped 2 bases from V and 3 bases from J, with 7 bases between. CDR3 nucleotide sequence: TGTGCCAGCAGTTTAGCGAAGGACACTGAAGCTTTCTTT. Protein sequence: CASSLAKDTEAFF.

This clonotype was detected many times. V and J are TRBV28 and TRBJ2-5; 11 nucleotides line up with TRBD2. Per germline, CDR1 MDHEN and CDR2 SYDVKM. The CDR3 is 16 residues long. V was pared by 8 bases and J by 2 bases, with 10 bases of the junction left unmatched. CDR3 coding DNA: TGTGCCAGCGTTGGGCTAGCGGGAGGCCGACAAGAGACCCAGTACTTC. This gives the protein CASVGLAGGRQETQYF.

This clonotype appeared many times. The genes are TRBV11-2 and TRBJ2-5; tentatively, D is TRBD1 (5 bases). With 5 bases removed from V and 2 bases from J, the gap between germline ends came to 21 bases. This CDR3 has 17 amino acids. Germline values: CDR1 SGHAT, CDR2 FQNNGV. The CDR3 DNA reads TGTGCCAGCAGCGAACTCCCGGCAGGGCCGGTGCAAGAGACCCAGTACTTC. It translates to CASSELPAGPVQETQYF.

This clonotype was observed many times. The rearrangement uses TRBV9 and TRBJ1-2; no reliable D call. Looked up from germline, CDR1 is SGDLS and CDR2 is YYNGEE. Trimming stripped 0 bases from V and 0 bases from J, with 9 bases between. This CDR3 comprises 15 residues. The CDR3 spells CASSVGLTANYGYTF. The CDR3 DNA reads as TGTGCCAGCAGCGTAGGCTTAACAGCTAACTATGGCTACACCTTC.

In its sample, this clonotype was seen many times. V usage is TRBV19 and J usage is TRBJ1-3; perhaps TRBD1 as D (6 bases). Trimming took off 3 bases at V and 2 bases at J, with 8 bases between the two ends. CDR1 and CDR2 from the germline V gene are LNHDA and SQIVND (reference sequence). The CDR3 contains 14 residues. CDR3 amino acids: CASSIGGPGNTIYF. The CDR3 DNA sequence: TGTGCCAGTAGTATCGGGGGGCCTGGAAACACCATATATTTT.

The rearrangement joins TRBV6-1 to TRBJ2-7; 13 bases fit TRBD2. The trim removed 7 bases at V and 1 base at J, leaving 7 bases unmatched. The CDR3 totals 16 residues. CDR1 MNHNS and CDR2 SASEGT come from the germline V gene. In DNA form, the CDR3 reads TGTGCCAGCACTGCGAGACTAGCGGGAGGATCCTACGAGCAGTACTTC. Amino acids: CASTARLAGGSYEQYF.

This clonotype appeared many times. This chain joins TRBV30 and TRBJ1-1; D ambiguous. Germline V CDR1 and CDR2: GTSNPN, SVGIG (reference sequence). Trimming left V 8 bases short and J 1 base short, with 14 bases between. The CDR3 is 13 residues long. Here the CDR3 reads CAAVTNPNTEAFF. The CDR3 nucleotides read TGTGCCGCAGTCACCAATCCGAACACTGAAGCTTTCTTT.

The table lists this clonotype with many counts. CDR3 sequence reads: CASSSDRYTEAFF. The CDR3 region has the DNA TGTGCCAGCAGCAGTGACAGGTACACTGAAGCTTTCTTT. The genes are TRBV7-6 and TRBJ1-1, with D perhaps TRBD1 (6 bases). This CDR3 has 13 amino acids. Per the germline V gene, CDR1 is SGHVS and CDR2 is FNYEAQ. V lost 5 bases, J lost 3 bases, and 10 bases lay in between. Together with reference TRBV7-6 and TRBJ1-1, the CDR3 gives the full variable domain: GAGVSQSPRYKVTKRGQDVALRCDPISGHVSLYWYRQALGQGPEFLTYFNYEAQQDKSGLPNDRFSAERPEGSISTLTIQRTEQRDSAMYRCASSSDRYTEAFFGQGTRLTVV.

This clonotype occurred many times. V is TRBV6-5 and J is TRBJ1-5, with D unclear. V lost 5 bases, J lost 5 bases, and 10 bases lay in between. This CDR3 comprises 13 residues. Per germline, CDR1 MNHEY and CDR2 SVGAGI. The CDR3 here is CASSMGRDQPQHF. DNA for the CDR3: TGTGCCAGCAGTATGGGCAGAGATCAGCCCCAGCATTTT.